This TCR beta chain is from a study of vaccination effects on CD4 cells after COVID-19. Study observations and caveats: Common cold coronaviruses were cross-recognized by only 1 of 255 vaccine-induced clones in healthy vaccinees. The study found marked clonal contraction of infection- and vaccine-induced clones late after vaccination.

As regards this clone: Its specificity is not known.

V was clipped by 1 base and J by 4 bases; unmatched bases: 4. Germline V gene lookup returns CDR1 SGHNT and CDR2 YYREEE (reference sequence). The CDR3 runs 15 residues. Before sequencing, viral peptide pools were used by the ViraFEST assay to expand antigen-specific CD4+ T cells. At the end of about 10 days of culture, CD4+ T cells were isolated. Participants were given two doses of BNT162b2 or mRNA-1273 vaccine. Neither prior SARS-CoV-2 infection nor positive nucleocapsid antibodies were present in the vaccine recipients. Researchers reported culturing 1.5 million to 2 million PBMC in each well, adding roughly 10 IU/ml IL-2 and 10 ug/ml peptides. Here immunoSEQ multiplex PCR was the method, and the copy in TCRdb shows in-frame clones only, minus some. The table has some 69,000 clones, 74% seen once.

Sequencing used CD4+ T cells from PBMCs cultured with HCoV-229E spike peptides, obtained after COVID-19 vaccination. The rearrangement links TRBV5-4 to TRBJ2-5; 10 positions agree with TRBD2. The clonotype was recovered from a human donor who received a COVID-19 vaccine. The CDR3 DNA sequence: TGTGCCAGCAGCTTGTTTAGCGGGGGGCCAGAGACCCAGTACTTC. This encodes CASSLFSGGPETQYF.